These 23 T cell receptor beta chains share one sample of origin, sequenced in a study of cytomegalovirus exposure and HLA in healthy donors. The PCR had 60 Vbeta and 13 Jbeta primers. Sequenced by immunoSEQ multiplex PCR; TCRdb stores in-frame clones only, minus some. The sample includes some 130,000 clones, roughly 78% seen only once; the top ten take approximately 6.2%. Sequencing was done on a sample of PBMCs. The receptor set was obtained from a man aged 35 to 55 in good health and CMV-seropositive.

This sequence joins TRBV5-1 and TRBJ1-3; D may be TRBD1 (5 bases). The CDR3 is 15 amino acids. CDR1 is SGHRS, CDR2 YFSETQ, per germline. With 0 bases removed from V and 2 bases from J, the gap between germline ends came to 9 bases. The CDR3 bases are TGCGCCAGCAGCTTGGAAGGGGCCACTGGAAACACCATATATTTT. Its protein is CASSLEGATGNTIYF.

The CDR3 coding sequence is TGTGCCAGTAGTATAGGCCCAGCGGCTAGGGCCAATGAGCAGTTCTTC. Translating gives CASSIGPAARANEQFF. The chain links TRBV19 to TRBJ2-1; a possible D gene is TRBD2 (5 bases). V was pared by 1 base and J by 6 bases, with 16 bases between. The V gene's germline CDR1 is LNHDA and CDR2 SQIVND (reference sequence). The CDR3 contains 16 residues. Supplemented by reference TRBV19 and TRBJ2-1, the full variable domain reads DGGITQSPKYLFRKEGQNVTLSCEQNLNHDAMYWYRQDPGQGLRLIYYSQIVNDFQKGDIAEGYSVSREKKESFPLTVTSAQKNPTAFYLCASSIGPAARANEQFFGPGTRLTVL.

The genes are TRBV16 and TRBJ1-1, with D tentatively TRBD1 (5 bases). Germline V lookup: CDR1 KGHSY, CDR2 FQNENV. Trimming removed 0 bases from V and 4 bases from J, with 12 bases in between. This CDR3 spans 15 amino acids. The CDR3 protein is CASSQSLAGVTEAFF. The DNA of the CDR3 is TGTGCCAGCAGCCAATCTCTGGCGGGGGTCACTGAAGCTTTCTTT.

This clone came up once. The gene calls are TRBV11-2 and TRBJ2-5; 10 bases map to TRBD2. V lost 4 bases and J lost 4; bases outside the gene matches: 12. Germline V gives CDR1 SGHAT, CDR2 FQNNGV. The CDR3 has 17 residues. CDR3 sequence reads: CASSSPVSSGRRETQYF. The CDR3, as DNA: TGTGCCAGCAGCTCCCCAGTTTCTAGCGGGAGACGAGAGACCCAGTACTTC. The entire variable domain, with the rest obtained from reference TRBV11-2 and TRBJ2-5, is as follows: EAGVAQSPRYKIIEKRQSVAFWCNPISGHATLYWYQQILGQGPKLLIQFQNNGVVDDSQLPKDRFSAERLKGVDSTLKIQPAKLEDSAVYLCASSSPVSSGRRETQYFGPGTRLLVL.

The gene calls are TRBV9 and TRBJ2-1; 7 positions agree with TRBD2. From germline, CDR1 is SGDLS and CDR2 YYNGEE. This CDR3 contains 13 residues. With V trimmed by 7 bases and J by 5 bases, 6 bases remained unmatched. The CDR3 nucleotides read TGTGCCAGCTCGGGCGGGAGTAACAATGAGCAGTTCTTC. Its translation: CASSGGSNNEQFF.

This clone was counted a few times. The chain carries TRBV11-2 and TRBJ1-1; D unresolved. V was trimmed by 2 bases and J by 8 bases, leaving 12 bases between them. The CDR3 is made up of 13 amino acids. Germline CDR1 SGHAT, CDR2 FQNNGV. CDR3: CASSLSTDGEAFF. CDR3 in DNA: TGTGCCAGCAGCTTAAGCACCGACGGGGAAGCTTTCTTT.

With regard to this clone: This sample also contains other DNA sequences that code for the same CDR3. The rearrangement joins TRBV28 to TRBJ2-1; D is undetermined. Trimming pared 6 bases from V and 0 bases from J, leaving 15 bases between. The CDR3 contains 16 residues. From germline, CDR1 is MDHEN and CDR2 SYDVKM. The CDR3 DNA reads TGTGCCAGCAGCTCACCCTCTGAGAGCTCCTACAATGAGCAGTTCTTC. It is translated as CASSSPSESSYNEQFF.

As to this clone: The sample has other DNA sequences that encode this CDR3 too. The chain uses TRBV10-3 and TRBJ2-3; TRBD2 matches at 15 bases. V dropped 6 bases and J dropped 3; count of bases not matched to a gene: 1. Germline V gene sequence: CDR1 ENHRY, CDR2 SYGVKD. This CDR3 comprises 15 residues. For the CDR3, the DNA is TGTGCCATCAGCGGACTAGCGGGAGGGACAGATACGCAGTATTTT. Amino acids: CAISGLAGGTDTQYF.

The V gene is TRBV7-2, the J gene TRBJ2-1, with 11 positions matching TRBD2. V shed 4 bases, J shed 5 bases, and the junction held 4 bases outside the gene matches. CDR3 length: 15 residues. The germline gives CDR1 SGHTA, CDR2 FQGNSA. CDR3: CASSSSSGRHNEQFF. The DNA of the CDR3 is TGTGCCAGCAGCTCCTCTAGCGGGAGGCACAATGAGCAGTTCTTC.

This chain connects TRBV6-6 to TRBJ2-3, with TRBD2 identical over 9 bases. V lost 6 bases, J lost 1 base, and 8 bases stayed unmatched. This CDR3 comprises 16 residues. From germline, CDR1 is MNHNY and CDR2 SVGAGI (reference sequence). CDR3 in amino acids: CASRITSSGGTDTQYF. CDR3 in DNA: TGTGCCAGCAGGATCACCTCTAGCGGGGGCACAGATACGCAGTATTTT.

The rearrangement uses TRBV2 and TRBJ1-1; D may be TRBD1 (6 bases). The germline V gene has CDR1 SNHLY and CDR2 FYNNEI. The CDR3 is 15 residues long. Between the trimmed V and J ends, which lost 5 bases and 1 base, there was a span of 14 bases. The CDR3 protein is CASSSPGTTNTEAFF. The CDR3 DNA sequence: TGTGCCAGCAGTTCCCCCGGGACAACGAACACTGAAGCTTTCTTT.

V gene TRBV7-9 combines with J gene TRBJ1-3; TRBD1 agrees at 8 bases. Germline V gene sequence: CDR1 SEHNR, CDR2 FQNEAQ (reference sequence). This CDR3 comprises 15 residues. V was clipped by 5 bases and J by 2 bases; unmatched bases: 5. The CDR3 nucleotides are TGTGCCAGCAGCGACAGGGGATCAACTGGAAACACCATATATTTT. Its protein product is CASSDRGSTGNTIYF.

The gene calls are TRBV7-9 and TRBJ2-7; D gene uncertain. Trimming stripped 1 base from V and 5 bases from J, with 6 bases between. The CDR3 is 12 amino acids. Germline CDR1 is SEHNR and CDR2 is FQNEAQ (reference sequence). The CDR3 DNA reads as TGTGCCAGCAGCTTAGACAGACACGAGCAGTACTTC. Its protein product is CASSLDRHEQYF. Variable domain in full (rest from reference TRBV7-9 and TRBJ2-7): DTGVSQNPRHKITKRGQNVTFRCDPISEHNRLYWYRQTLGQGPEFLTYFQNEAQLEKSRLLSDRFSAERPKGSFSTLEIQRTEQGDSAMYLCASSLDRHEQYFGPGTRLTVT.

In nucleotides, the CDR3 is TGCGCCAGCAGCCAAGGGACAGACGGCTACACCTTC. It is translated as CASSQGTDGYTF. V gene TRBV4-1 combines with J gene TRBJ1-2, with TRBD1 as a possible D gene (6 bases). Trimming removed 1 base from V and 8 bases from J, with 8 bases in between. The CDR3 runs 12 residues. CDR1 is MGHRA and CDR2 is YSYEKL in the germline V gene.

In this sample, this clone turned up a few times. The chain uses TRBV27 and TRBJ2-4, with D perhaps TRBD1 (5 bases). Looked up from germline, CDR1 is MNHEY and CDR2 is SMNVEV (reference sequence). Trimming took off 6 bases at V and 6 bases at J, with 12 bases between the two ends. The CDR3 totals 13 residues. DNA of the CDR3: TGTGCCAGCAGCACCACCCAGGGAAACATTCAGTACTTC. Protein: CASSTTQGNIQYF.

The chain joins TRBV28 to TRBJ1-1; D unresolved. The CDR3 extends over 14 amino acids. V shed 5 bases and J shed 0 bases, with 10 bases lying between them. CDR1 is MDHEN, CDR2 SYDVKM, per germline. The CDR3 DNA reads TGTGCCAGCAGTGGGCCAGGTTTGAACACTGAAGCTTTCTTT. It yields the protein CASSGPGLNTEAFF.

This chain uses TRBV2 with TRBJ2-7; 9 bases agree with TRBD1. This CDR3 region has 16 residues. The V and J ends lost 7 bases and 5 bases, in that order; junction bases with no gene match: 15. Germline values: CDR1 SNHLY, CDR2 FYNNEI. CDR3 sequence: CASTEPGTGMVDEQYF. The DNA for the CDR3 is TGTGCCAGCACGGAACCTGGGACAGGGATGGTCGACGAGCAGTACTTC.

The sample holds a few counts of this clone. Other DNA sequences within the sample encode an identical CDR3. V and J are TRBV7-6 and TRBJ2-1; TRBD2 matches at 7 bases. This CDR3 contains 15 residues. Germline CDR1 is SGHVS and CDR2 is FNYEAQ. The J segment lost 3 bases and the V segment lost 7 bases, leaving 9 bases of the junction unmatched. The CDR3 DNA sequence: TGTGCCAGCACCAGAAGCGGGAACAGCTACAATGAGCAGTTCTTC. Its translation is CASTRSGNSYNEQFF.

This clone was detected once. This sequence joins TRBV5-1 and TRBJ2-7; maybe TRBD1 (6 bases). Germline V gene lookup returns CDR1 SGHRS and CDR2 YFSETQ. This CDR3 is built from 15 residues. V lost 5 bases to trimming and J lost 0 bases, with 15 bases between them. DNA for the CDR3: TGCGCCAGCAGTCCTGATACAGGGAACTCCTACGAGCAGTACTTC. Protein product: CASSPDTGNSYEQYF.

The chain's CDR3 is CASSLVGPQTASTDTQYF. CDR3 sequence (DNA): TGTGCCAGCAGCTTAGTGGGGCCCCAGACAGCCTCAACAGATACGCAGTATTTT. This chain connects TRBV11-3 to TRBJ2-3; TRBD1 might be the D (5 bases). The V and J ends lost 1 base and 3 bases respectively, with 20 bases between them. Germline CDR1 is SGHNT and CDR2 is YENEEA. This CDR3 spans 18 amino acids.

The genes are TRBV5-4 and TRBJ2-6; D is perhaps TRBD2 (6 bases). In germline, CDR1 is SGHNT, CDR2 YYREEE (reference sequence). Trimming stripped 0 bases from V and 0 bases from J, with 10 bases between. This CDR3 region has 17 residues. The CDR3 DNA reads TGTGCCAGCAGCTTGGCCCTGGGAGGCTCTGGGGCCAACGTCCTGACTTTC. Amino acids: CASSLALGGSGANVLTF.

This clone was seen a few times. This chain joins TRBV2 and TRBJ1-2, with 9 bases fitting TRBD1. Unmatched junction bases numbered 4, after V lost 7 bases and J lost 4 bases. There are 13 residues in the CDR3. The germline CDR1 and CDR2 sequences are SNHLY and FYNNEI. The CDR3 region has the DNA TGTGCCAGCAATCCACAGGGGGCCTATGGCTACACCTTC. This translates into CASNPQGAYGYTF.

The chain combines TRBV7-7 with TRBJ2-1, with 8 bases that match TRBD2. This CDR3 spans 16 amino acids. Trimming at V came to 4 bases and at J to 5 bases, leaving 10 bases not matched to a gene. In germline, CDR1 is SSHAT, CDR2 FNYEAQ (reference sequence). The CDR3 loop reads CASSSSGAGGHNEQFF. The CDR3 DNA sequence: TGTGCCAGCAGCTCCTCAGGGGCGGGAGGCCACAATGAGCAGTTCTTC. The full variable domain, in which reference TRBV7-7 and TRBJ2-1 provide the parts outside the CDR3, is GAGVSQSPRYKVTKRGQDVTLRCDPISSHATLYWYQQALGQGPEFLTYFNYEAQPDKSGLPSDRFSAERPEGSISTLTIQRTEQRDSAMYRCASSSSGAGGHNEQFFGPGTRLTVL.